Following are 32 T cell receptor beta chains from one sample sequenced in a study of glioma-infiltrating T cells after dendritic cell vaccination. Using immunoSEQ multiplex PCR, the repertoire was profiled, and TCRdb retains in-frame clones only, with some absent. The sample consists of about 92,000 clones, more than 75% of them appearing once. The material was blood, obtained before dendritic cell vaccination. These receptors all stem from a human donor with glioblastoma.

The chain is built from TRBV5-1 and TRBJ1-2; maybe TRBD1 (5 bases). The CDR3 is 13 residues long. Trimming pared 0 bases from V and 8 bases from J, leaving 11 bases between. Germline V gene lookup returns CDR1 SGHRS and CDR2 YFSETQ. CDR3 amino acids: CASSLEGYSGYTF. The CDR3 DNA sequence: TGCGCCAGCAGCTTGGAGGGGTACAGCGGCTACACCTTC.

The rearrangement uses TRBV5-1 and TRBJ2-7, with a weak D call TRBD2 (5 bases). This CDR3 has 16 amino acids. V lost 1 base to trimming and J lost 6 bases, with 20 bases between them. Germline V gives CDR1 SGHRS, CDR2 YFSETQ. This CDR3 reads CASSLNPLGASGEQYF. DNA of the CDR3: TGCGCCAGCAGCTTGAATCCTCTGGGAGCCTCGGGCGAGCAGTACTTC.

CDR3 DNA: TGTGCCAGCAGCCTAAGGCGGGGAGACTACGAGCAGTACTTC. Translation gives CASSLRRGDYEQYF. This chain joins TRBV7-2 and TRBJ2-7; weak D call: TRBD2 (6 bases). This CDR3 has 14 amino acids. V shed 5 bases and J shed 3 bases, with 14 bases lying between them. In germline, CDR1 is SGHTA, CDR2 FQGNSA.

For the CDR3, the DNA is TGTGCCAGCAGCGTGGGGGGACTGCCGAGCGGTGGCTACACCTTC. This codes for CASSVGGLPSGGYTF. The chain joins TRBV9 to TRBJ1-2, with D possibly being TRBD1 (5 bases). CDR1 is SGDLS, CDR2 YYNGEE, per germline. This CDR3 contains 15 residues. The V end lost 2 bases, the J end lost 7 bases, and 18 bases lay between the germline ends.

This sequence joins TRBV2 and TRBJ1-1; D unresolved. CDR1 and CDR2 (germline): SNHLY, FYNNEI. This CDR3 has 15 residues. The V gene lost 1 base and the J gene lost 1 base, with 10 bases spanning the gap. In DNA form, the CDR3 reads TGTGCCAGCAGTGAAGTGGCGGATTGGAACACTGAAGCTTTCTTT. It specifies CASSEVADWNTEAFF.

Here the CDR3 DNA reads TGTGCCAGCAGTCCAGGGGGCTGGAACGAGCAGTACTTC. Protein sequence: CASSPGGWNEQYF. The genes are TRBV13 and TRBJ2-7; TRBD1 aligns across 8 bases. This CDR3 contains 13 residues. Looked up from germline, CDR1 is PRHDT and CDR2 is FYEKMQ (reference sequence). The J segment lost 5 bases and the V segment lost 6 bases, leaving 6 bases of the junction unmatched.

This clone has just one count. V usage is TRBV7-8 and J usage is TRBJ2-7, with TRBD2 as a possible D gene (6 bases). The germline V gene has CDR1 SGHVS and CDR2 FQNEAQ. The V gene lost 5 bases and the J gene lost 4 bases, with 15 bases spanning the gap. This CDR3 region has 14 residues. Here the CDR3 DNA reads TGTGCCAGCAGCAACCGGGACTTAATATACGAGCAGTACTTC. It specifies CASSNRDLIYEQYF. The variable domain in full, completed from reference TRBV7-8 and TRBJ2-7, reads GAGVSQSPRYKVAKRGQDVALRCDPISGHVSLFWYQQALGQGPEFLTYFQNEAQLDKSGLPSDRFFAERPEGSVSTLKIQRTQQEDSAVYLCASSNRDLIYEQYFGPGTRLTVT.

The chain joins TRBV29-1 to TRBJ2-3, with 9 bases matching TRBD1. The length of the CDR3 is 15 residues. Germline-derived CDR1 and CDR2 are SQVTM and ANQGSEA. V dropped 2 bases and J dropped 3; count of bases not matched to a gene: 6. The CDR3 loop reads CSVETRQGVTDTQYF. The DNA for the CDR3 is TGCAGCGTTGAAACCCGACAGGGGGTGACAGATACGCAGTATTTT.

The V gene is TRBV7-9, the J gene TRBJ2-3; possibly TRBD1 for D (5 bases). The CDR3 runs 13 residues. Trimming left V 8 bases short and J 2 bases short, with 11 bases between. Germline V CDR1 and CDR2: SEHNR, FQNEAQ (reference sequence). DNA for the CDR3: TGTGCCAGCGGCTGGGGCGCCACAGATACGCAGTATTTT. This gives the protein CASGWGATDTQYF. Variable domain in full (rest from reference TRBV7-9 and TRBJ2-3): DTGVSQNPRHKITKRGQNVTFRCDPISEHNRLYWYRQTLGQGPEFLTYFQNEAQLEKSRLLSDRFSAERPKGSFSTLEIQRTEQGDSAMYLCASGWGATDTQYFGPGTRLTVL.

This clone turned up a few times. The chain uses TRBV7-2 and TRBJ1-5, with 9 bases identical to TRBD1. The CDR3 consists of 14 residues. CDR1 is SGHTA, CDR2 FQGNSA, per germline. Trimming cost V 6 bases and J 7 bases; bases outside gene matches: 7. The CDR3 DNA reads TGTGCCAGCAGTCCAACAGGGGGCGGGCAGCCCCAGCATTTT. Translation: CASSPTGGGQPQHF.

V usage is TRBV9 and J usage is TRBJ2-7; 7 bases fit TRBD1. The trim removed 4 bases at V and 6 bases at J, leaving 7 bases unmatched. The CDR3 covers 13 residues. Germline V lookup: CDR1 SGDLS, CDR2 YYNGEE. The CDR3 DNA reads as TGTGCCAGCAGCTTAAGGACAGGTAGCGAGCAGTACTTC. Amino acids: CASSLRTGSEQYF. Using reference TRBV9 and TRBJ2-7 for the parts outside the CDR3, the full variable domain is DSGVTQTPKHLITATGQRVTLRCSPRSGDLSVYWYQQSLDQGLQFLIQYYNGEERAKGNILERFSAQQFPDLHSELNLSSLELGDSALYFCASSLRTGSEQYFGPGTRLTVT.

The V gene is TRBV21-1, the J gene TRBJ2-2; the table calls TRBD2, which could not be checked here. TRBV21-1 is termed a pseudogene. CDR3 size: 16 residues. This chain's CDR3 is CASISSGQNNTGELFF. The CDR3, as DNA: TGTGCCAGCATCTCAAGCGGGCAGAACAACACCGGGGAGCTGTTTTTT.

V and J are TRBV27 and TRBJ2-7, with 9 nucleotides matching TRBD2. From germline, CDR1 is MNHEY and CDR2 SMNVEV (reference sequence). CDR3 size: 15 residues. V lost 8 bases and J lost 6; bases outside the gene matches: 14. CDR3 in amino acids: CASGATGLASLEQYF. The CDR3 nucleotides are TGTGCCAGCGGTGCGACGGGACTAGCTTCCCTCGAGCAGTACTTC.

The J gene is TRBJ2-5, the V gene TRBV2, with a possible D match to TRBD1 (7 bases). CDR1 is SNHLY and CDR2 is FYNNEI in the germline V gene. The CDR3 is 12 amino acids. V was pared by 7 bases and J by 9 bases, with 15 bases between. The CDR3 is CASNLDRDSQYF. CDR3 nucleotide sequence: TGTGCCAGCAACCTCGACAGGGACTCCCAGTACTTC. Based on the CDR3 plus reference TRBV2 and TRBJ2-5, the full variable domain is EPEVTQTPSHQVTQMGQEVILRCVPISNHLYFYWYRQILGQKVEFLVSFYNNEISEKSEIFDDQFSVERPDGSNFTLKIRSTKLEDSAMYFCASNLDRDSQYFGPGTRLLVL.

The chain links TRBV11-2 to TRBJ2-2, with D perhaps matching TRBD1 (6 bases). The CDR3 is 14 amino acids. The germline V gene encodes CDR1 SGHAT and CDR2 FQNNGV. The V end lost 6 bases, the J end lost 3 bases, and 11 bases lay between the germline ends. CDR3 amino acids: CASRLNRDTGELFF. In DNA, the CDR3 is TGTGCCAGCAGGCTAAACAGGGACACCGGGGAGCTGTTTTTT.

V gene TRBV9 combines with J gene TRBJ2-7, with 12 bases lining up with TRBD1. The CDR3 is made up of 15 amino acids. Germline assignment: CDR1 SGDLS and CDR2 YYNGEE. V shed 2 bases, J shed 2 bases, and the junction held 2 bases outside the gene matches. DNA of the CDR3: TGTGCCAGCAGCGTGGGGACAGGGGGCCCCTACGAGCAGTACTTC. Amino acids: CASSVGTGGPYEQYF.

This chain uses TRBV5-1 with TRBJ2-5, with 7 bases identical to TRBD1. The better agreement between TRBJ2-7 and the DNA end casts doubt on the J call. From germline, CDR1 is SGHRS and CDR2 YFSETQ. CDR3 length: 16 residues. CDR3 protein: CASSFGQDVVSYEQYF. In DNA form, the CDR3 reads TGCGCCAGCAGCTTTGGACAGGATGTAGTCAGCTACGAGCAGTACTTC.

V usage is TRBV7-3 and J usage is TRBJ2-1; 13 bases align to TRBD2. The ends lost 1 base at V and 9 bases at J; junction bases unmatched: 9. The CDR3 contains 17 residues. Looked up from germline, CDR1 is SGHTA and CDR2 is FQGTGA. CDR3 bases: TGTGCCAGCAGCTTAAATCGAGGACTAGCGGGAGACCCTGAGCAGTTCTTC. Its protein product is CASSLNRGLAGDPEQFF.

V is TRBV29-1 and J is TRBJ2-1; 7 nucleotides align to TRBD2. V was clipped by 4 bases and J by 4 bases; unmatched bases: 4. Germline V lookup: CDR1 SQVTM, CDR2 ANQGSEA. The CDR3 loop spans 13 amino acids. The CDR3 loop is CSVASGVYNEQFF. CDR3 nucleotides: TGCAGCGTTGCGAGCGGGGTATACAATGAGCAGTTCTTC.

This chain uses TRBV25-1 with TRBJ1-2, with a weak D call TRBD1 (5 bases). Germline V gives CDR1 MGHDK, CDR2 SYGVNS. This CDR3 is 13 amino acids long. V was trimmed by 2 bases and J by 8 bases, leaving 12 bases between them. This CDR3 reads CASSEGGGWGYTF. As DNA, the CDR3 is TGTGCCAGCAGTGAAGGGGGGGGTTGGGGCTACACCTTC.

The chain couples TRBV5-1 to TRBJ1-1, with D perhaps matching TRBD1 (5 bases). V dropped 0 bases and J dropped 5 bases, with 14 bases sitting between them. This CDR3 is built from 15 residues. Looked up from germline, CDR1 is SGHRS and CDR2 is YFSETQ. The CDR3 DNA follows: TGCGCCAGCAGCTTGGCTCAGGGCAAGAGTACTGAAGCTTTCTTT. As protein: CASSLAQGKSTEAFF.

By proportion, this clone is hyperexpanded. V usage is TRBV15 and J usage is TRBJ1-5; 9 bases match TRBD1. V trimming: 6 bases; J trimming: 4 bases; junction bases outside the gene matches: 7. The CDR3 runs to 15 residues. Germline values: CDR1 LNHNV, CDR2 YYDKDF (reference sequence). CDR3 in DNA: TGTGCCACCAGTTGGGACAGGGAGCTAAATCAGCCCCAGCATTTT. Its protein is CATSWDRELNQPQHF.

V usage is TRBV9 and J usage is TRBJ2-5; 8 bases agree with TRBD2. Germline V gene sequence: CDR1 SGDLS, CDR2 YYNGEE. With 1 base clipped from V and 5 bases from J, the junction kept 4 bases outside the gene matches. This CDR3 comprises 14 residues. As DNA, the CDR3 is TGTGCCAGCAGCGTAACGGGGGGGCCGGAGACCCAGTACTTC. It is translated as CASSVTGGPETQYF.

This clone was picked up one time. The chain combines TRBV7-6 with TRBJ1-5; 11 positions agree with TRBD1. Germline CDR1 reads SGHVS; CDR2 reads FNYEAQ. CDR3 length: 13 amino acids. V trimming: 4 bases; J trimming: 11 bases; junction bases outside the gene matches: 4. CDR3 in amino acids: CASSSRDRGAQHF. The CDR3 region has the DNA TGTGCCAGCAGCTCCCGGGACAGGGGGGCCCAGCATTTT.

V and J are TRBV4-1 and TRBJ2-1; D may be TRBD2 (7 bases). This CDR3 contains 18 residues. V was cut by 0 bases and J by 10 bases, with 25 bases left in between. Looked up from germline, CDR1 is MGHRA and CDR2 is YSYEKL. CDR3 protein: CASSQEGGAGTFVREQFF. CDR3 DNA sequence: TGCGCCAGCAGCCAAGAAGGGGGGGCAGGAACCTTTGTACGGGAGCAGTTCTTC.

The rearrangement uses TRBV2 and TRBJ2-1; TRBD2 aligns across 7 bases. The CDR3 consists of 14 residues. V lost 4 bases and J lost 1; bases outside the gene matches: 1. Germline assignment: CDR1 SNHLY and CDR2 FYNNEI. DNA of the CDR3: TGTGCCAGCAGTGGCGGGGGTTCCTACAATGAGCAGTTCTTC. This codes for CASSGGGSYNEQFF.

As DNA, the CDR3 is TGTGCCAGCAGTCCCCAGCGGGGGGCCCAAGAGACCCAGTACTTC. Residues: CASSPQRGAQETQYF. V gene TRBV28 combines with J gene TRBJ2-5; 9 positions match TRBD2. The junction had 5 bases not matched to a gene; V was cut back by 5 bases and J by 1 base. The CDR3 is 15 residues long. Looked up from germline, CDR1 is MDHEN and CDR2 is SYDVKM.

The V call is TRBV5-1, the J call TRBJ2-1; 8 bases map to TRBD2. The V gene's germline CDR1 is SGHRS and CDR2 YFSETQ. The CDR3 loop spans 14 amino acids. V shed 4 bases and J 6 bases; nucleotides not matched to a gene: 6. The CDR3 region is CASSASGGLNEQFF. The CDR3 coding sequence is TGCGCCAGCAGCGCCAGCGGGGGCCTCAATGAGCAGTTCTTC.

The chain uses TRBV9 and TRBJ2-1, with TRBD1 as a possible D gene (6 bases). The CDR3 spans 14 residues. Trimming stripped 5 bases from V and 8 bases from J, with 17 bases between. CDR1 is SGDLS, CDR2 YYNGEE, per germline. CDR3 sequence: CASSATGSKDEQFF. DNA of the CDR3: TGTGCCAGCAGTGCAACAGGGAGTAAGGATGAGCAGTTCTTC.

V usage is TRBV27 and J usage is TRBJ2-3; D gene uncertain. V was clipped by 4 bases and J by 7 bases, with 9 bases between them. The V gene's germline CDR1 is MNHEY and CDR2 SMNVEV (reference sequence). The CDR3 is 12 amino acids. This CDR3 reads CASSSLVHTQYF. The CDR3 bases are TGTGCCAGCAGTTCCCTAGTACATACGCAGTATTTT.

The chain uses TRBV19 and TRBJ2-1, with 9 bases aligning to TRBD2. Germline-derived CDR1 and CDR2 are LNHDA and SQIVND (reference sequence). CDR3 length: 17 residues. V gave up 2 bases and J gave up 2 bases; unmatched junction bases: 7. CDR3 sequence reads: CASSISYSGRTYNEQFF. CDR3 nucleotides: TGTGCCAGTAGTATAAGTTACAGCGGGAGGACCTACAATGAGCAGTTCTTC.

The CDR3 region is CASSGLAGAVTDTQYF. Written as DNA, the CDR3 is TGTGCCAGTAGTGGGCTAGCGGGAGCGGTCACAGATACGCAGTATTTT. The chain carries TRBV19 and TRBJ2-3; 10 nucleotides match TRBD2. CDR3 size: 16 residues. The germline CDR1 and CDR2 sequences are LNHDA and SQIVND (reference sequence). J was trimmed by 2 bases and V by 5 bases; bases with no gene match: 7.